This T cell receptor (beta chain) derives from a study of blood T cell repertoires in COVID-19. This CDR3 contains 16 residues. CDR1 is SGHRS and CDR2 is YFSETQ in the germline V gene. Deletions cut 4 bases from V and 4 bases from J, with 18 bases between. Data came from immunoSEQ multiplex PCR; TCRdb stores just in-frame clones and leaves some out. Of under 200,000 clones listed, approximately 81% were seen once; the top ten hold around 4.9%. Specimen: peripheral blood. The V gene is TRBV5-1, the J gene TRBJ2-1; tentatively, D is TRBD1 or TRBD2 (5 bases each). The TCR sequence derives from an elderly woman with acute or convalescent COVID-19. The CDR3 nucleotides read TGCGCCAGCAGCATGGGGACGATTGGACTGTACAATGAGCAGTTCTTC. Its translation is CASSMGTIGLYNEQFF.